A selection of T cell receptor beta chains follows, all from one sample in a study of blood T cell repertoires in COVID-19. The data were produced by immunoSEQ multiplex PCR, yet TCRdb's version contains in-frame clones alone and is incomplete. Among approximately 120,000 clones listed, nearly 85% were seen once. Sequenced input: peripheral blood. Source of these receptors: a woman in her fifties or sixties with acute or convalescent COVID-19. Each CDR3 is given with its conserved first and last residue. The D gene is left open where the match is weak. Clone size is not always given. Where it is, it says once, few, many or a class for expanded clones.

cdr3_aa cdr3_nt clone_size v_call d_call j_call
CASSINGRRDQPQHF TGTGCCAGTAGTATAAATGGACGGAGGGATCAGCCCCAGCATTTT NA TRBV19 NA TRBJ1-5
CASSLGTGGWDGYTF TGTGCCAGCAGCCTAGGGACAGGGGGCTGGGATGGCTACACCTTC NA TRBV5-4 TRBD1 TRBJ1-2
CASSLSVSNQPQHF TGTGCCAGCAGTTTATCGGTAAGCAATCAGCCCCAGCATTTT NA TRBV28 NA TRBJ1-5
CASSLPSLSGEQFF TGTGCCAGCAGCTTGCCTAGCCTTTCGGGTGAGCAGTTCTTC NA TRBV5-6 NA TRBJ2-1
CATTQGGSRNTIYF TGTGCCACCACCCAGGGGGGATCCCGGAACACCATATATTTT NA TRBV6-5 TRBD1 TRBJ1-3
CASRQNQGNEQFF TGTGCCAGCAGACAGAACCAAGGTAATGAGCAGTTCTTC NA TRBV19 NA TRBJ2-1
CASSLGGQGGEQFF TGCGCCAGCAGCTTGGGGGGACAGGGTGGAGAGCAGTTCTTC NA TRBV5-1 TRBD1 TRBJ2-1
CASSLGGRVNQPQHF TGTGCCAGCAGCCTCGGGGGTAGGGTTAATCAGCCCCAGCATTTT NA TRBV3-1/TRBV3-2 NA TRBJ1-5
CATKGRGGSDTQYF TGTGCCACCAAAGGGCGGGGGGGCTCAGATACGCAGTATTTT NA TRBV24-1 TRBD2 TRBJ2-3
CASSVGTSGGQETQYF TGTGCCAGCAGCGTAGGGACTAGCGGGGGCCAAGAGACCCAGTACTTC once TRBV9 TRBD2 TRBJ2-5
CASSLQGQGYTF TGTGCCAGCAGCCTACAGGGGCAGGGCTACACCTTC NA TRBV28 TRBD1 TRBJ1-2
CASSPRRGNTGELFF TGCGCCAGCAGCCCCCGGAGGGGGAACACCGGGGAGCTGTTTTTT NA TRBV10-1 NA TRBJ2-2
CASSPFGGAAYNEQFF TGTGCCAGCTCACCCTTCGGGGGGGCAGCATACAATGAGCAGTTCTTC NA TRBV18 TRBD2 TRBJ2-1
CASSRGATEAFF TGTGCCAGCAGTCGAGGAGCCACTGAAGCTTTCTTT few TRBV7-2 NA TRBJ1-1
CASGKGQGPNSPLHF TGTGCTAGTGGTAAAGGACAGGGGCCGAATTCACCCCTCCACTTT NA TRBV12-5 TRBD1 TRBJ1-6
CASSNADGLAQYF TGTGCCAGCAGCAACGCGGACGGACTGGCGCAGTATTTT NA TRBV5-5 NA TRBJ2-3
CAISSGTGRTGELFF TGTGCCATCAGTTCCGGGACAGGGCGGACCGGGGAGCTGTTTTTT NA TRBV18 TRBD1 TRBJ2-2
CASSQGGRANEKLFF TGTGCCAGCAGCCAAGGGGGGCGGGCTAATGAAAAACTGTTTTTT once TRBV3-1/TRBV3-2 NA TRBJ1-4
CAWSLGRGGTDTQYF TGTGCCTGGTCCTTAGGGCGGGGGGGCACAGATACGCAGTATTTT few TRBV30 TRBD2 TRBJ2-3
CASSEAHNRGRDYGYTF TGTGCCAGCAGTGAAGCGCATAACAGGGGGCGCGACTATGGCTACACCTTC NA TRBV2 TRBD1 TRBJ1-2
CGSRSGGMNTEAFF TGTGGCTCTCGGTCTGGGGGCATGAACACTGAAGCTTTCTTT NA TRBV6-5 NA TRBJ1-1
CASSYSVRVLDTQYF TGTGCCAGCAGTTACTCGGTACGGGTTCTCGATACGCAGTATTTT NA TRBV6-6 NA TRBJ2-3
CASSPLLAGDEQFF TGTGCCAGCTCACCTTTACTAGCCGGGGATGAGCAGTTCTTC NA TRBV18 NA TRBJ2-1
CASTQTGGGEKLFF TGTGCCAGCACCCAGACAGGGGGTGGTGAAAAACTGTTTTTT NA TRBV6-5 TRBD1 TRBJ1-4
CASTQGTLYYGYTF TGTGCCAGCACACAGGGTACCCTCTACTATGGCTACACCTTC NA TRBV5-5 NA TRBJ1-2
CASTPRQGNYGYTF TGTGCCAGCACTCCTCGACAGGGAAACTATGGCTACACCTTC few TRBV2 TRBD1 TRBJ1-2
CASSSGSPNTGELFF TGCGCCAGCAGCTCGGGGAGTCCTAACACCGGGGAGCTGTTTTTT NA TRBV5-1 NA TRBJ2-2
CASSFSRDTVWGGYTF TGTGCCAGCAGCTTTTCCCGGGACACGGTATGGGGAGGCTACACCTTC NA TRBV5-4 NA TRBJ1-2
CASSQLTGGNYGYTF TGCGCCAGCAGCCAACTGACAGGGGGGAACTATGGCTACACCTTC NA TRBV4-1 TRBD1 TRBJ1-2
CASNSLGPYNSPLHF TGTGCCAGCAACTCCCTGGGGCCCTATAATTCACCCCTCCACTTT NA TRBV2 NA TRBJ1-6
CASTPRTGALANYGYTF TGCGCCAGCACGCCAAGGACAGGGGCCTTAGCTAACTATGGCTACACCTTC NA TRBV5-1 TRBD1 TRBJ1-2
CASSLGGADQPQHF TGCGCCAGCAGCTTGGGCGGGGCGGATCAGCCCCAGCATTTT NA TRBV5-1 NA TRBJ1-5
CATSSRVNTGELFF TGTGCCACTTCCTCCCGGGTGAACACCGGGGAGCTGTTTTTT few TRBV24-1 NA TRBJ2-2
CASTPGQGPSSGNTIYF TGTGCCAGCACCCCGGGACAGGGGCCTTCTTCTGGAAACACCATATATTTT NA TRBV9 TRBD1 TRBJ1-3
CASSHPVRPEQFF TGTGCCAGCAGCCACCCAGTCCGTCCTGAGCAGTTCTTC NA TRBV16 NA TRBJ2-1
CASSPGTGNGYTF TGTGCCAGCAGCCCGGGGACAGGGAATGGCTACACCTTC NA TRBV9 TRBD1 TRBJ1-2
CASSLAQAGTDTQYF TGCGCCAGCAGCTTGGCCCAGGCTGGCACAGATACGCAGTATTTT NA TRBV5-1 NA TRBJ2-3
CASSLSGANVLTF TGTGCCAGCAGCCTCTCTGGGGCCAACGTCCTGACTTTC NA TRBV12-3/TRBV12-4 NA TRBJ2-6
CASSPGTGVGNQPQHF TGCGCCAGCAGCCCAGGGACAGGGGTGGGCAATCAGCCCCAGCATTTT NA TRBV5-1 TRBD1 TRBJ1-5
CASSRGKGNYEQYF TGTGCCAGCAGCCGTGGGAAGGGGAACTACGAGCAGTACTTC NA TRBV11-3 NA TRBJ2-7
CASSEMGGMNEQFF TGCGCCAGCAGCGAAATGGGCGGGATGAATGAGCAGTTCTTC NA TRBV5-1 NA TRBJ2-1
CSASGDRGNTEAFF TGCAGTGCGAGTGGGGACAGGGGTAACACTGAAGCTTTCTTT NA TRBV20-1 TRBD1 TRBJ1-1
CASSFDAVYNSPLHF TGTGCCAGCAGCTTTGATGCGGTCTATAATTCACCCCTCCACTTT few TRBV7-9 NA TRBJ1-6
CASSQLGLAGLQETQYF TGTGCCAGCAGCCAACTCGGACTAGCGGGGTTGCAAGAGACCCAGTACTTC few TRBV3-1/TRBV3-2 TRBD2 TRBJ2-5
CASSLALWERGDGYTF TGTGCCAGCAGCTTAGCGCTCTGGGAGCGAGGTGATGGCTACACCTTC NA TRBV7-9 NA TRBJ1-2
CAWSVQGTYGYTF TGTGCCTGGAGTGTACAGGGGACGTATGGCTACACCTTC once TRBV30 TRBD1 TRBJ1-2
CASGSHNSPLHF TGTGCCAGCGGCTCCCATAATTCACCCCTCCACTTT NA TRBV6-5 NA TRBJ1-6
CATSRDRAGGTDTQYF TGTGCCACCAGCAGAGATAGGGCGGGGGGCACAGATACGCAGTATTTT NA TRBV15 TRBD2 TRBJ2-3
CASTSLGSYEQYF TGTGCCAGCACCTCGCTCGGTTCGTACGAGCAGTACTTC NA TRBV5-6 NA TRBJ2-7
CASSPPISGNTIYF TGTGCCAGCTCACCACCTATTTCGGGAAACACCATATATTTT NA TRBV18 NA TRBJ1-3